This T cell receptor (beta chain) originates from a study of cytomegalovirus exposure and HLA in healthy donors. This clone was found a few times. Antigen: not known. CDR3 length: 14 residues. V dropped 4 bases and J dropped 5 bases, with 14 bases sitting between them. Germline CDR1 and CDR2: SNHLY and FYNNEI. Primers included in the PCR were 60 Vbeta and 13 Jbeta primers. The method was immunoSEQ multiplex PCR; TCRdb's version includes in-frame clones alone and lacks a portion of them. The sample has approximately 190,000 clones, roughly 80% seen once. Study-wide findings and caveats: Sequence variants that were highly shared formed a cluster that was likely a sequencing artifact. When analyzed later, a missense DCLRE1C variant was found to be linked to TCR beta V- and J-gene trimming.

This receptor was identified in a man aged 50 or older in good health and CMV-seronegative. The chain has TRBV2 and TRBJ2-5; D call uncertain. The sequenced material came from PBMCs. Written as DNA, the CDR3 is TGTGCCAGCAGTGGAAGCGCCCTCGTGGAGACCCAGTACTTC. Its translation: CASSGSALVETQYF.